This is a list of T cell receptor beta chains from one sample in a study of blood T cells in healthy people across ages. TCRdb processed the 5' RACE reads anew with MiXCR; each CDR3 protein has one entry. The data contain around 750,000 distinct CDR3 sequences, about 55% of them singletons. The sequenced sample consisted of blood. The receptors were gathered from an elderly man in good health. Both conserved end residues are part of each CDR3. D genes are given only for firm matches. Some rows have no size entry. The others give once, few or many, or a class for an expanded clone.

V gene	J gene	clone size	D gene	CDR3 DNA	CDR3 protein
TRBV7-3	TRBJ2-1	NA	NA	TGTGCCAGCAGCTTGGGCGGGGGCGCCTCCAATGAGCAGTTCTTC	CASSLGGGASNEQFF
TRBV7-9	TRBJ2-5	NA	TRBD2	TGTGCCAGCAGCTTTGGACTAGCGGGAGGCCACCAAGAGACCCAGTACTTC	CASSFGLAGGHQETQYF
TRBV7-2	TRBJ1-1	NA	NA	TGTGCCAGCAGCTTCGGACGTAGGAACACTGAAGCTTTCTTT	CASSFGRRNTEAFF
TRBV2	TRBJ1-5	NA	NA	TGTGCCTCCGGAGGAGAGAGTGGCAATCAGCCCCAGCATTTT	CASGGESGNQPQHF
TRBV20-1	TRBJ2-7	NA	NA	TGCAGTGCTAGAGATCGAAGGAGGGCCGACGAGCAGTACTTC	CSARDRRRADEQYF
TRBV20-1	TRBJ2-3	NA	TRBD2	TGCAGTGCACCCGGGACTAGCGGCATCACAGATATGCAGTATTTT	CSAPGTSGITDMQYF
TRBV5-8	TRBJ2-6	few	NA	TGTGCCAGCAGCATAACCATCTCTGGGGCCAACGTCCTGACTTTC	CASSITISGANVLTF
TRBV6-2/TRBV6-3	TRBJ2-7	NA	TRBD2	TGTGCCAGCAGCCCTCGACTACAGGGACTAGCGGGAGAGAGGTCCTACGAGCAGTACTTC	CASSPRLQGLAGERSYEQYF
TRBV15	TRBJ2-5	many	NA	TGTGCCACCAGCAGACGGGTTGTTGTCGGGGTTGAGACCCAGTACTTC	CATSRRVVVGVETQYF
TRBV2	TRBJ2-2	NA	NA	TGTGCCAGCAGTGAAGCTCCCGGGAACACCGGGGAGCTGTTTTTT	CASSEAPGNTGELFF
TRBV27	TRBJ2-4	NA	NA	TGTGCCAGCACCTCACTACAGGGGGGGGAAAACATTCAGTACTTC	CASTSLQGGENIQYF
TRBV5-1	TRBJ1-4	NA	NA	TGCGCCAGCAGCTTGGCGGCCGCATCTAATGAAAAACTGTTTTTT	CASSLAAASNEKLFF
TRBV10-3	TRBJ2-7	few	TRBD1	TGTGCCATCAGTGACAGGGGGCACTGCGAGCAGTACTTC	CAISDRGHCEQYF
TRBV20-1	TRBJ2-1	NA	TRBD2	TGCAGTGCTTCCGGACTAGCGGGATGGATGGGTGAGCAGTTCTTC	CSASGLAGWMGEQFF
TRBV5-1	TRBJ1-4	NA	NA	TGCGCCAGCAGCTCGGACACAACTAACGAAAAACTGTTTTTT	CASSSDTTNEKLFF
TRBV20-1	TRBJ2-7	NA	TRBD1	TGCAGTGCTTTCGGACAGGTTGGGTCCTACGAGCAGTACTTC	CSAFGQVGSYEQYF
TRBV11-2	TRBJ2-7	NA	NA	TGTGCCAGCAGCGGAGGGACCCCCTACGAGCAGTACTTC	CASSGGTPYEQYF
TRBV12-3/TRBV12-4	TRBJ2-1	few	NA	TGTGCCAGCAGTCCTAACGTGAGAGGGAGAAGGAGTGAGCAGTTCTTC	CASSPNVRGRRSEQFF